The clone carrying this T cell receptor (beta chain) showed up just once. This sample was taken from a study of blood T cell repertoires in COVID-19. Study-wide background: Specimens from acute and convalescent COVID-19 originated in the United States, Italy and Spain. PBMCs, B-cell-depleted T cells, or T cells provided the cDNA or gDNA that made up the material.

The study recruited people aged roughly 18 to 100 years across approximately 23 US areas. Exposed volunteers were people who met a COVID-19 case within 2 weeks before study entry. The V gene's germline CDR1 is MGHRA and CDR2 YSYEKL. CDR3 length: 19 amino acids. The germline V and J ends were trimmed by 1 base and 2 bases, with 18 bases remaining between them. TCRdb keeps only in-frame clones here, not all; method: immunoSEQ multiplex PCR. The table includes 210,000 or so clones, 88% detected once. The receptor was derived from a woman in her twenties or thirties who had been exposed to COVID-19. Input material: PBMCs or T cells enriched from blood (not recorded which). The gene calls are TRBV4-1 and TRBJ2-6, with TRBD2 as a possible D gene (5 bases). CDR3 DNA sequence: TGCGCCAGCAGCCAAGCCCTTGGGAGAATACAGACTGGGGCCAACGTCCTGACTTTC. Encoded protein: CASSQALGRIQTGANVLTF.